This TCR beta chain derives from a study of cytomegalovirus exposure and HLA in healthy donors. The protocol was immunoSEQ multiplex PCR, while the TCRdb copy is restricted to in-frame clones and leaves out a portion. The table lists under 200,000 clones, roughly 81% of them singletons. As regards this clone: The same CDR3 can be traced to other DNA sequences in this sample.

The sequenced sample consisted of PBMCs. The clonotype originates from a woman in her 30s in good health and CMV-seronegative.

The CDR3 region is CASSRDRGYEQYF. CDR3 coding DNA: TGTGCCAGCAGCAGGGACAGGGGATACGAGCAGTACTTC. This chain uses TRBV6-5 with TRBJ2-7; 10 nucleotides line up with TRBD1. V lost 6 bases to trimming and J lost 4 bases; unmatched junction nucleotides: 3. Per the germline V gene, CDR1 is MNHEY and CDR2 is SVGAGI. This CDR3 contains 13 residues.